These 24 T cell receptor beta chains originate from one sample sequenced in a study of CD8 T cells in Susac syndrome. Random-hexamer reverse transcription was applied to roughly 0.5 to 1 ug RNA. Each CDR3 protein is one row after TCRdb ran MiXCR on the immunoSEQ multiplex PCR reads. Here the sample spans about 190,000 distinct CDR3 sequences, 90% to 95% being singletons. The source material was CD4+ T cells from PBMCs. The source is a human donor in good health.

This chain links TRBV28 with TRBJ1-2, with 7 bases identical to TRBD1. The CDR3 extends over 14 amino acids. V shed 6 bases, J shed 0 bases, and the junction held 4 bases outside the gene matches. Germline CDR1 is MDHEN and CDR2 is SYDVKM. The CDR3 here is CASRVGTANYGYTF. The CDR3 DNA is TGTGCCAGCAGGGTGGGGACAGCTAACTATGGCTACACCTTC.

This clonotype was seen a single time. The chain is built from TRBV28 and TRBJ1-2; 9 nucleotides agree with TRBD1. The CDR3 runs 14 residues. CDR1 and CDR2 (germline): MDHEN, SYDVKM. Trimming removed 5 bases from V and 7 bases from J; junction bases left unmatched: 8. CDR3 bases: TGTGCCAGCAGTCCCCTGGACAGGGGAGGTGGCTACACCTTC. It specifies CASSPLDRGGGYTF.

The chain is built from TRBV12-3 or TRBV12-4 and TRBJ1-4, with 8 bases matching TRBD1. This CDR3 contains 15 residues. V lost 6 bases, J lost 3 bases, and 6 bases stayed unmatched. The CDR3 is CASRYRGVANEKLFF. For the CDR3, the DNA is TGTGCCAGCAGATACAGGGGGGTAGCTAATGAAAAACTGTTTTTT.

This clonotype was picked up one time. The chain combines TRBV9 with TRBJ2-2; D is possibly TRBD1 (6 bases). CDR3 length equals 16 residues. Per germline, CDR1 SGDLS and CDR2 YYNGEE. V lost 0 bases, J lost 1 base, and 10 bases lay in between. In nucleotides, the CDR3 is TGTGCCAGCAGCGTAGTTGACAGGAGGAACACCGGGGAGCTGTTTTTT. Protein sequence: CASSVVDRRNTGELFF.

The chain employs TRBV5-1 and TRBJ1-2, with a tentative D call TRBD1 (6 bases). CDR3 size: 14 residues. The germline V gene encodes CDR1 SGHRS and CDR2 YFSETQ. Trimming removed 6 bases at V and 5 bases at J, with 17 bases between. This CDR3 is CASKITTGNYGYTF. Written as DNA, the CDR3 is TGCGCCAGCAAGATAACTACAGGGAATTATGGCTACACCTTC.

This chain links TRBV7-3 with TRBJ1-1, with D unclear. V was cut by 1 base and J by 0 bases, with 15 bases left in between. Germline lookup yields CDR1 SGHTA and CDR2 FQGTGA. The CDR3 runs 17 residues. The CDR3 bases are TGTGCCAGCAGCTTAAGTGTGGCAGCAGCTGTGAACACTGAAGCTTTCTTT. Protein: CASSLSVAAAVNTEAFF.

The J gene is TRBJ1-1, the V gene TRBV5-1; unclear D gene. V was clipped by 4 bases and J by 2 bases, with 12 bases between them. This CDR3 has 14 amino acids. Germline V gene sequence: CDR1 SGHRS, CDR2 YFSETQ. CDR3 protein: CASSPRTVNTEAFF. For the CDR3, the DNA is TGCGCCAGCAGCCCACGAACAGTCAACACTGAAGCTTTCTTT.

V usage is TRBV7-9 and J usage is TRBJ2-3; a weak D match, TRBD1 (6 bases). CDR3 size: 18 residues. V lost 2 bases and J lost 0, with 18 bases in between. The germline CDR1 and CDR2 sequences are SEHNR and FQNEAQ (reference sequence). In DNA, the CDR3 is TGTGCCAGCAGCTTATCACCCTGGAACAGGGTGAGCACAGATACGCAGTATTTT. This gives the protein CASSLSPWNRVSTDTQYF.

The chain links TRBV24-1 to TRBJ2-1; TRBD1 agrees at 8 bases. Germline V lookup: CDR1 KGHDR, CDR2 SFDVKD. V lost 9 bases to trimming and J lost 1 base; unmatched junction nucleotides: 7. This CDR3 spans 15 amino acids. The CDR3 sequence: CATGGRDRSYNEQFF. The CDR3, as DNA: TGTGCCACCGGGGGTAGGGACAGGTCCTACAATGAGCAGTTCTTC.

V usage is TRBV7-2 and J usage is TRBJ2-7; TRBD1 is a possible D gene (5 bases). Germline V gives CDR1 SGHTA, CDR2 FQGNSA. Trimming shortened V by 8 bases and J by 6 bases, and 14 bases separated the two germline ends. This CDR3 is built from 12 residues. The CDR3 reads CASASGFGEQYF. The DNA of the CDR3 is TGTGCCAGCGCTTCAGGGTTCGGCGAGCAGTACTTC.

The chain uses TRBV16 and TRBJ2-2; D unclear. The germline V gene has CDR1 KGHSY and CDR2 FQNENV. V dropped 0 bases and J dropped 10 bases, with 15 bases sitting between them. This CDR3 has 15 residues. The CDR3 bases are TGTGCCAGCAGCCAATCCCCTACCTCGATAGCGGAGCTGTTTTTT. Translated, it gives CASSQSPTSIAELFF.

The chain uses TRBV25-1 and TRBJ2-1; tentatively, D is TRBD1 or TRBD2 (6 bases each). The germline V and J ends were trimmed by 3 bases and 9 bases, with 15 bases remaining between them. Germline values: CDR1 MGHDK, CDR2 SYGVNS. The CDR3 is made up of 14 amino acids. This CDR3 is CASSDWGAGFEQFF. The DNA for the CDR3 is TGTGCCAGCAGTGACTGGGGGGCTGGGTTTGAGCAGTTCTTC. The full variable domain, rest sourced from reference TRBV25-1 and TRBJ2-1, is EADIYQTPRYLVIGTGKKITLECSQTMGHDKMYWYQQDPGMELHLIHYSYGVNSTEKGDLSSESTVSRIRTEHFPLTLESARPSHTSQYLCASSDWGAGFEQFFGPGTRLTVL.

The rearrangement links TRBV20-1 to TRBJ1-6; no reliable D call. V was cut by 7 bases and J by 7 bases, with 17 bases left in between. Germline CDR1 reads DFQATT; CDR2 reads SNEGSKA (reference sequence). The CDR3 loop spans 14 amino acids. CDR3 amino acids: CSGGVGRPNSPLHF. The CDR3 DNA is TGCAGTGGCGGCGTCGGGAGACCAAATTCACCCCTCCACTTT.

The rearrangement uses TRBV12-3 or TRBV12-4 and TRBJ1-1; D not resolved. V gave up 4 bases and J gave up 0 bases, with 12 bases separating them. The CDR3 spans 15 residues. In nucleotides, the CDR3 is TGTGCCAGCAGTTCCGGCCCGGGTGTGAACACTGAAGCTTTCTTT. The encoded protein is CASSSGPGVNTEAFF.

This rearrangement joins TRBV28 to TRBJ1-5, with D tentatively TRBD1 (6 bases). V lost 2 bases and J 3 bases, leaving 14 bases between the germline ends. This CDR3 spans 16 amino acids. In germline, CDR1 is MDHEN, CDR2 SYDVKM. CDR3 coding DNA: TGTGCCAGCAGTTTACAGGGGAGCCCATACAATCAGCCCCAGCATTTT. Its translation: CASSLQGSPYNQPQHF.

The CDR3 loop is CASSSGQGYQETQYF. The CDR3 DNA sequence: TGTGCCAGCAGCTCCGGACAGGGGTACCAAGAGACCCAGTACTTC. The chain links TRBV11-3 to TRBJ2-5; 9 nucleotides match TRBD1. CDR1 and CDR2 from the germline V gene are SGHNT and YENEEA. The CDR3 runs to 15 residues. The V segment lost 4 bases and the J segment 0 bases; nucleotides outside the gene matches: 3.

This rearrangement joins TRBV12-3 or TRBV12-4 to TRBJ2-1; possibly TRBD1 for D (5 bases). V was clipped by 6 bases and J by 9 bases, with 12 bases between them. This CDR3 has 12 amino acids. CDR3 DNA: TGTGCCAGCAGCTTACCAGGGTTTGAGCAGTTCTTC. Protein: CASSLPGFEQFF.

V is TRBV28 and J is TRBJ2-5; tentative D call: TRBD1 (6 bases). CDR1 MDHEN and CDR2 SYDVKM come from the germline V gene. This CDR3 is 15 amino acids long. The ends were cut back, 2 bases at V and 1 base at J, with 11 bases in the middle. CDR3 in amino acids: CASSLPQGTQETQYF. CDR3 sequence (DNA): TGTGCCAGCAGTTTACCCCAGGGGACCCAAGAGACCCAGTACTTC.

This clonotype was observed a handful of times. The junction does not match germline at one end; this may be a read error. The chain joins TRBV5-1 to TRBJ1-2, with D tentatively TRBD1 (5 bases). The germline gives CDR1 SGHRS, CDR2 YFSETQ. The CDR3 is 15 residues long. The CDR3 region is CASSLAGRGSYGYTF. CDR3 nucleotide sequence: TGCGCCAGCAGCTTGGCAGGGAGGGGATCATATGGTTACACCTTC.

CDR3 amino acids: CSVVDRDPSYNEQFF. The DNA for the CDR3 is TGCAGCGTCGTCGACCGGGACCCATCCTACAATGAGCAGTTCTTC. V usage is TRBV29-1 and J usage is TRBJ2-1; the D gene could be TRBD1 or TRBD2 (5 bases each). V lost 6 bases, J lost 1 base, and 16 bases lay in between. The V gene's germline CDR1 is SQVTM and CDR2 ANQGSEA. This CDR3 is 15 amino acids long.

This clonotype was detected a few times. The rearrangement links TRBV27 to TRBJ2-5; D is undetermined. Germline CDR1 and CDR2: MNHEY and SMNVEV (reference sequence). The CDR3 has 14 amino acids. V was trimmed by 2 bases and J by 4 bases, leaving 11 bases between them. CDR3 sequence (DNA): TGTGCCAGCAGTTTAGTTGGCACAAGAGAGACCCAGTACTTC. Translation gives CASSLVGTRETQYF.

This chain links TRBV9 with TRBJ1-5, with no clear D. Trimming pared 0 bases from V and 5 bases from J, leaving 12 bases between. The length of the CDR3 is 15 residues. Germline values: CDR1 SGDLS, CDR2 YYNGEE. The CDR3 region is CASSVGVDRDQPQHF. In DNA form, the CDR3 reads TGTGCCAGCAGCGTAGGGGTCGACCGAGATCAGCCCCAGCATTTT.

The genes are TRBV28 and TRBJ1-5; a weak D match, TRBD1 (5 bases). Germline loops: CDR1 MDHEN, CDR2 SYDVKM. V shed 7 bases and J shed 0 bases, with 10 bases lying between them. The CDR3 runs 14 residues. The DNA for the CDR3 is TGTGCCAGCATCCTCACAGGTAGCAATCAGCCCCAGCATTTT. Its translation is CASILTGSNQPQHF.

CDR3 DNA sequence: TGTGCCAGCAGCGTCGACAGGGGGGCTAATGAAAAACTGTTTTTT. Its translation is CASSVDRGANEKLFF. The chain recombines TRBV2 with TRBJ1-4; 9 positions agree with TRBD1. This CDR3 spans 15 amino acids. Germline V gives CDR1 SNHLY, CDR2 FYNNEI. V shed 6 bases and J 3 bases; nucleotides not matched to a gene: 5.